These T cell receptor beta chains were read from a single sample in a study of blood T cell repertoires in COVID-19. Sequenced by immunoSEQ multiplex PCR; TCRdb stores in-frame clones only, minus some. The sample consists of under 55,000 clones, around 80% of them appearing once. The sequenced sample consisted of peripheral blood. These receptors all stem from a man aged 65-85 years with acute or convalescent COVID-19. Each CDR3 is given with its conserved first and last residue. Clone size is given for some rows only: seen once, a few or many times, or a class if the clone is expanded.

cdr3_aa: CASSLARGDTDTQYF; clone_size: .; v_call: TRBV27
cdr3_aa: CASSLEGGRAYEQYF; clone_size: .; v_call: TRBV5-1
cdr3_aa: CASSLTRYNEQFF; clone_size: .; v_call: TRBV7-3
cdr3_aa: CASGRGLAGGQETQYF; clone_size: once; v_call: TRBV11-3
cdr3_aa: CASSRDRVENGYTF; clone_size: .; v_call: TRBV18
cdr3_aa: CASRPTGTYEQYF; clone_size: .; v_call: TRBV19
cdr3_aa: CASSTRAYQGQYGYTF; clone_size: .; v_call: TRBV19
cdr3_aa: CASSQSSTGSEAFF; clone_size: few; v_call: TRBV4-1
cdr3_aa: CASPINRGPSNQPQHF; clone_size: .; v_call: TRBV21-1
cdr3_aa: CASSPIFETADTQYF; clone_size: .; v_call: TRBV11-3
cdr3_aa: CASSDGTGGKETQYF; clone_size: .; v_call: TRBV6-1
cdr3_aa: CSGGQLYEQYF; clone_size: .; v_call: TRBV29-1
cdr3_aa: CASSPGGRGALGYIQYF; clone_size: .; v_call: TRBV5-4
cdr3_aa: CASSLNPTGDTQYF; clone_size: .; v_call: TRBV11-2
cdr3_aa: CASSQLTLAGANEQFF; clone_size: few; v_call: TRBV3-1/TRBV3-2
cdr3_aa: CASSQSGSGSGEQFF; clone_size: .; v_call: TRBV3-1/TRBV3-2
cdr3_aa: CASSATSQETQYF; clone_size: .; v_call: TRBV6-2/TRBV6-3
cdr3_aa: CASSLGQAQDTQYF; clone_size: .; v_call: TRBV5-1
cdr3_aa: CASSQTSGPYEQYF; clone_size: once; v_call: TRBV6-5
cdr3_aa: CASSREGGGTYEQYF; clone_size: .; v_call: TRBV6-5
cdr3_aa: CASSLTSTSGRNEQFF; clone_size: .; v_call: TRBV7-6
cdr3_aa: CASRTGLVVAEQFF; clone_size: .; v_call: TRBV2
cdr3_aa: CARPGLAEYEQYF; clone_size: .; v_call: TRBV10-2
cdr3_aa: CASSESRQGNSPLHF; clone_size: .; v_call: TRBV10-2
cdr3_aa: CASTKLIQGLNTEAFF; clone_size: .; v_call: TRBV23-1
cdr3_aa: CASGLGQFSTDTQYF; clone_size: .; v_call: TRBV12-5
cdr3_aa: CASSLDRAQTNYGYTF; clone_size: .; v_call: TRBV9
cdr3_aa: CASSSPGTGGGYGYTF; clone_size: .; v_call: TRBV28
cdr3_aa: CASSGTGGSGNTIYF; clone_size: .; v_call: TRBV19
cdr3_aa: CATSWGLAGGSYNEQFF; clone_size: once; v_call: TRBV15
cdr3_aa: CASSSTMDSRETQYF; clone_size: .; v_call: TRBV13
cdr3_aa: CASSGSAQGTDTQYF; clone_size: .; v_call: TRBV5-1
cdr3_aa: CASSLWTFNTGELFF; clone_size: .; v_call: TRBV14
cdr3_aa: CASSETGASEKLFF; clone_size: .; v_call: TRBV10-1
cdr3_aa: CASSLGGRGDEKLFF; clone_size: few; v_call: TRBV5-1
cdr3_aa: CASSLQPDRAGANVLTF; clone_size: .; v_call: TRBV18
cdr3_aa: CASSYAGGGSTEAFF; clone_size: .; v_call: TRBV7-2
cdr3_aa: CASSATDRDEAFF; clone_size: .; v_call: TRBV28
cdr3_aa: CASSQDSPIGAEKLFF; clone_size: .; v_call: TRBV4-2
cdr3_aa: CASSPGTEVYGYTF; clone_size: .; v_call: TRBV18
cdr3_aa: CASSPGTGSFEQYF; clone_size: .; v_call: TRBV6-5
cdr3_aa: CASATGTGNQETQYF; clone_size: .; v_call: TRBV19
cdr3_aa: CASSYQREGLETQYF; clone_size: .; v_call: TRBV6-5
cdr3_aa: CASSSGTGAYNEQFF; clone_size: .; v_call: TRBV11-3
cdr3_aa: CASSQENSFNQPQHF; clone_size: few; v_call: TRBV4-3
cdr3_aa: CASSYGETGRTDTQYF; clone_size: .; v_call: TRBV19
cdr3_aa: CASSSRTATDTQYF; clone_size: .; v_call: TRBV7-9
cdr3_aa: CAWSLGGNYGYTF; clone_size: .; v_call: TRBV30
cdr3_aa: CASSSIGLAGTFAEQFF; clone_size: .; v_call: TRBV25-1
cdr3_aa: CASSPEGATEQYF; clone_size: .; v_call: TRBV11-2